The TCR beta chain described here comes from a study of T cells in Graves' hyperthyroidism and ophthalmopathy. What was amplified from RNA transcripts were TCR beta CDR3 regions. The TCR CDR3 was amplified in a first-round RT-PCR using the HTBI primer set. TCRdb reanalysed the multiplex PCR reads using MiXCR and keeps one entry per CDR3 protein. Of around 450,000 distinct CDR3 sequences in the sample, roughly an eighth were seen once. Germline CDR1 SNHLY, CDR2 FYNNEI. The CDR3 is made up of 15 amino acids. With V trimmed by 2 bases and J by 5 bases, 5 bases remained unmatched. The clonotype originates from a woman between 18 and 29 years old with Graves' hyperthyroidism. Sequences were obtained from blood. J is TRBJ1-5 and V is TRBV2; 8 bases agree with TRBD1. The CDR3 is CASSENRGNDQPQHF. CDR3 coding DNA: TGTGCCAGCAGTGAAAACAGGGGGAACGATCAGCCCCAGCATTTT.